This T cell receptor (beta chain) derives from a study of CD8+ T cells in alopecia areata. Starting from PBMCs, sorting isolated CD4+ and CD8+ T cells. RNA, once extracted, was reverse transcribed into cDNA for use as the sequencing template. The table came from immunoSEQ multiplex PCR; TCRdb's copy has only in-frame clones and leaves some out. The top ten hold 4.8% of the sample, which has roughly 150,000 clones, 55% seen once. CDR1 and CDR2 from the germline V gene are GTSNPN and SVGIG (reference sequence). The germline V and J ends were trimmed by 3 bases and 1 base, with 16 bases remaining between them. The CDR3 is 15 residues long. Overall study results and limits: Besides other cells, scalp samples also yield sequences of resident alphabeta T cells from normal skin. TCR sharing across patients was less clear than in mice, possibly HLA-related. An increase in clonality over normal scalp was evident in lesional scalp, especially alopecia totalis/universalis.

Regarding this clone: Its antigen is not identified.

This chain connects TRBV30 to TRBJ2-7; D remains unclear. This clonotype was sampled from a human donor in good health. The source material was CD4+ T cells sorted from blood. This CDR3 reads CAWSLVRQWSYEQYF. The CDR3 nucleotides are TGTGCCTGGAGCCTAGTACGTCAGTGGTCCTACGAGCAGTACTTC.